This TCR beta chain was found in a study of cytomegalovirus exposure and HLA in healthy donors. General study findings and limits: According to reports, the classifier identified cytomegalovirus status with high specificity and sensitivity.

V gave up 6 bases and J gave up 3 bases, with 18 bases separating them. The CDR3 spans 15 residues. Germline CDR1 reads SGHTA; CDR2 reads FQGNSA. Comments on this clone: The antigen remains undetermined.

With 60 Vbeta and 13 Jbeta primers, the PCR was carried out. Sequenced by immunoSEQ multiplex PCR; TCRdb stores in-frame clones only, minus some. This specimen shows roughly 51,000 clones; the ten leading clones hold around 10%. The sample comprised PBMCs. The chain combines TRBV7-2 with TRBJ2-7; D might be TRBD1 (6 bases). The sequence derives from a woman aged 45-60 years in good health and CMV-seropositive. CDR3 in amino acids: CASSLTTGLYYEQYF. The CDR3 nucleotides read TGTGCCAGCAGTTTAACGACAGGATTGTACTACGAGCAGTACTTC.